The next 23 T cell receptor beta chains were all read from a single sample in a study of blood T cell repertoires in COVID-19. Clones were read by immunoSEQ multiplex PCR, and TCRdb kept only the in-frame ones, dropping some. This sample has tens of thousands of clones, with 85% found just once. The sequencing input was peripheral blood. The receptors shown here come from a human donor in a cohort sampled during active COVID-19.

The rearrangement joins TRBV27 to TRBJ2-7; D may be TRBD1 (5 bases). V lost 3 bases and J lost 0, with 12 bases in between. CDR1 is MNHEY and CDR2 is SMNVEV in the germline V gene (reference sequence). This CDR3 comprises 15 residues. The DNA for the CDR3 is TGTGCCAGCAGTTTTTCCAGGGCCCACTCCTACGAGCAGTACTTC. Its translation: CASSFSRAHSYEQYF.

The J gene is TRBJ1-1, the V gene TRBV12-5; 9 bases fit TRBD1. J gave up 5 bases and V 5 bases, and 9 bases lay outside the gene matches. Germline-derived CDR1 and CDR2 are LGHNT and FRNRAP. This CDR3 has 15 amino acids. CDR3 coding DNA: TGTGCTAGTGGTCGTGGGACAGGGTTTCGGACTGAAGCTTTCTTT. This encodes CASGRGTGFRTEAFF.

V gene TRBV7-2 combines with J gene TRBJ2-1, with 12 bases aligning to TRBD2. The V gene's germline CDR1 is SGHTA and CDR2 FQGNSA. This CDR3 spans 15 amino acids. Losses at the gene ends were 5 bases for V and 10 bases for J; bases not matched to a gene: 9. The CDR3 here is CASSPGLAGGREQFF. CDR3 nucleotides: TGTGCCAGCAGCCCAGGGCTAGCGGGGGGGCGGGAGCAGTTCTTC.

This clone was found once. CDR3 sequence: CASSIGGQGVEKLFF. For the CDR3, the DNA is TGTGCCAGTAGTATAGGCGGACAGGGGGTTGAAAAACTGTTTTTT. V gene TRBV19 combines with J gene TRBJ1-4, with 10 bases matching TRBD1. This CDR3 comprises 15 residues. J lost 7 bases, V lost 1 base, and 3 bases had no gene match. Germline V gene data show CDR1 as LNHDA and CDR2 as SQIVND (reference sequence).

The V gene is TRBV5-1, the J gene TRBJ1-3; 8 bases are a match to TRBD1. Unmatched junction bases numbered 13, after V lost 4 bases and J lost 7 bases. This CDR3 has 16 residues. Per germline, CDR1 SGHRS and CDR2 YFSETQ. The CDR3 DNA follows: TGCGCCAGCAGCACTGGAGTGGGACAGGAATGGAACACCATATATTTT. Its translation: CASSTGVGQEWNTIYF.

CDR3 amino acids: CASSPRERGAVSYEQYF. The CDR3 nucleotides are TGTGCCAGCAGCCCCCGGGAGCGGGGGGCCGTCTCCTACGAGCAGTACTTC. The rearrangement uses TRBV9 and TRBJ2-7; 9 positions match TRBD2. Germline loops: CDR1 SGDLS, CDR2 YYNGEE. V lost 4 bases, J lost 0 bases, and 11 bases stayed unmatched. This CDR3 spans 17 amino acids.

The chain combines TRBV5-5 with TRBJ2-2, with D possibly matching TRBD2 (6 bases). Trimming removed 2 bases at V and 6 bases at J, with 14 bases between. The length of the CDR3 is 15 residues. Germline values: CDR1 SGHKS, CDR2 YYEKEE (reference sequence). The CDR3 reads CASSFLASSSGELFF. DNA for the CDR3: TGTGCCAGCAGCTTCCTAGCGTCTTCCTCCGGGGAGCTGTTTTTT.

The V and J genes are TRBV2 and TRBJ1-2; D is ambiguous. V gave up 7 bases and J gave up 4 bases, with 16 bases separating them. Germline V gene sequence: CDR1 SNHLY, CDR2 FYNNEI. There are 14 residues in the CDR3. For the CDR3, the DNA is TGTGCCAGCAAACCCCCTAGGGCGGGCTATGGCTACACCTTC. The encoded protein is CASKPPRAGYGYTF.

The genes are TRBV12-3 or TRBV12-4 and TRBJ2-7; possible D gene TRBD2, 6 bases. The CDR3 consists of 11 residues. V was trimmed by 8 bases and J by 3 bases, leaving 8 bases between them. DNA for the CDR3: TGTGCCAGCGGGGGGTTCTACGAGCAGTACTTC. It yields the protein CASGGFYEQYF.

To note about this clone: The same CDR3 can be traced to other DNA sequences in this sample. The gene calls are TRBV5-6 and TRBJ2-7; possible D gene TRBD2, 5 bases. V dropped 0 bases and J dropped 3 bases, with 7 bases sitting between them. In germline, CDR1 is SGHDT, CDR2 YYEEEE. This CDR3 region has 13 residues. For the CDR3, the DNA is TGTGCCAGCAGCTTGGGCGGAGGCTACGAGCAGTACTTC. This codes for CASSLGGGYEQYF.

In DNA form, the CDR3 reads TGTGCCAGCAGCGGGAGGGCCCTTTCCAATACAGATACGCAGTATTTT. This translates into CASSGRALSNTDTQYF. This sequence joins TRBV9 and TRBJ2-3, with D possibly TRBD2 on 6 matching bases. CDR3 length: 16 amino acids. Trimming stripped 3 bases from V and 3 bases from J, with 17 bases between. Germline CDR1 and CDR2: SGDLS and YYNGEE.

This clone appeared once. The chain carries TRBV27 and TRBJ2-7; possibly TRBD1 for D (6 bases). CDR3 size: 15 residues. Germline-derived CDR1 and CDR2 are MNHEY and SMNVEV (reference sequence). The V and J ends lost 0 bases and 2 bases respectively, with 11 bases between them. CDR3 in amino acids: CASSLSRQAPYEQYF. The CDR3 DNA follows: TGTGCCAGCAGTTTATCGCGACAGGCCCCCTACGAGCAGTACTTC.

The chain combines TRBV2 with TRBJ1-5; D is perhaps TRBD1 (6 bases). Germline V CDR1 and CDR2: SNHLY, FYNNEI. V was pared by 3 bases and J by 7 bases, with 13 bases between. CDR3 size: 14 residues. The CDR3 coding sequence is TGTGCCAGCAGTGACACAGGGCATTCGCAGCCCCAGCATTTT. Translated: CASSDTGHSQPQHF.

The genes are TRBV6-2 or TRBV6-3 and TRBJ1-1; D is ambiguous. This CDR3 region has 14 residues. Per germline, CDR1 MNHEY and CDR2 SVGEGT. Trimming removed 2 bases from V and 3 bases from J, with 10 bases in between. CDR3 sequence: CASSYRSRDTEAFF. CDR3 bases: TGTGCCAGCAGTTACCGGAGTCGAGACACTGAAGCTTTCTTT.

This sequence joins TRBV6-5 and TRBJ2-7, with TRBD2 as a possible D gene (5 bases). V lost 0 bases and J lost 0, with 6 bases in between. The CDR3 loop spans 14 amino acids. In germline, CDR1 is MNHEY, CDR2 SVGAGI. In nucleotides, the CDR3 is TGTGCCAGCAGTTACTCAGGGAGCTCCTACGAGCAGTACTTC. Its translation is CASSYSGSSYEQYF.

This clone was counted a single time. The chain links TRBV6-5 to TRBJ1-1; D is unresolved. This CDR3 comprises 13 residues. V was shortened by 7 bases and J by 1 base, with 10 bases between the two germline ends. Germline CDR1 MNHEY, CDR2 SVGAGI. In nucleotides, the CDR3 is TGTGCCAGCACCACCCGGGGGAACACTGAAGCTTTCTTT. Its protein is CASTTRGNTEAFF.

This clone showed up just once. The chain carries TRBV5-1 and TRBJ1-2; TRBD1 is a possible D gene (5 bases). The V and J ends lost 4 bases and 3 bases respectively, with 16 bases between them. The CDR3 extends over 15 amino acids. The germline gives CDR1 SGHRS, CDR2 YFSETQ. The CDR3 reads CASSAGLGTDYGYTF. For the CDR3, the DNA is TGCGCCAGCAGCGCTGGTTTAGGGACTGACTATGGCTACACCTTC.

The V and J genes are TRBV24-1 and TRBJ2-2; possible D gene TRBD1, 5 bases. The CDR3 consists of 15 residues. V lost 2 bases to trimming and J lost 5 bases, with 11 bases between them. Germline CDR1 KGHDR, CDR2 SFDVKD. This CDR3 is CATSDSKGRTGELFF. CDR3 nucleotides: TGTGCCACCAGTGATTCCAAGGGGCGGACCGGGGAGCTGTTTTTT.

V and J are TRBV5-4 and TRBJ2-3, with 13 nucleotides matching TRBD2. Trimming at V came to 9 bases and at J to 1 base, leaving 8 bases not matched to a gene. CDR3 length: 16 residues. Per germline, CDR1 SGHNT and CDR2 YYREEE (reference sequence). The CDR3 nucleotides read TGTGCCACCACGACTAGCGGGGGGCTGGGCACAGATACGCAGTATTTT. This encodes CATTTSGGLGTDTQYF.

J is TRBJ2-5 and V is TRBV11-2; no reliable D call. This CDR3 spans 12 amino acids. Germline V CDR1 and CDR2: SGHAT, FQNNGV. V was pared by 0 bases and J by 13 bases, with 12 bases between. As DNA, the CDR3 is TGTGCCAGCAGCTTAGAGGTCGGTCAAGCGTACTTC. Amino acid sequence: CASSLEVGQAYF.

This clone came up once. The chain uses TRBV3-1 (or the pseudogene TRBV3-2) and TRBJ2-5; 16 bases align to TRBD2. The CDR3 contains 16 residues. Germline V gene lookup returns CDR1 LGHDT and CDR2 YNNKEL (reference sequence). Trimming cost V 3 bases and J 2 bases; bases outside gene matches: 0. The CDR3 loop reads CASSQGLAGGQETQYF. The CDR3 DNA reads TGTGCCAGCAGCCAGGGACTAGCGGGGGGGCAAGAGACCCAGTACTTC.

The CDR3 bases are TGTGCCAGCAGCAACAGAGTCATGAACACTGAAGCTTTCTTT. Translating gives CASSNRVMNTEAFF. The V call is TRBV11-3, the J call TRBJ1-1; D not resolved. This CDR3 is 14 amino acids long. Germline loops: CDR1 SGHNT, CDR2 YENEEA. V was cut by 5 bases and J by 0 bases, with 10 bases left in between.

There are a few counts of this clone. The chain has TRBV2 and TRBJ1-5; 10 bases align to TRBD1. The germline CDR1 and CDR2 sequences are SNHLY and FYNNEI. The V gene end was trimmed by 8 bases and the J gene end by 5 bases; junction bases not matched to a gene: 6. CDR3 length: 14 amino acids. As DNA, the CDR3 is TGTGCCAGCGCCGGGGACAGGGGATATCAGCCCCAGCATTTT. This encodes CASAGDRGYQPQHF.